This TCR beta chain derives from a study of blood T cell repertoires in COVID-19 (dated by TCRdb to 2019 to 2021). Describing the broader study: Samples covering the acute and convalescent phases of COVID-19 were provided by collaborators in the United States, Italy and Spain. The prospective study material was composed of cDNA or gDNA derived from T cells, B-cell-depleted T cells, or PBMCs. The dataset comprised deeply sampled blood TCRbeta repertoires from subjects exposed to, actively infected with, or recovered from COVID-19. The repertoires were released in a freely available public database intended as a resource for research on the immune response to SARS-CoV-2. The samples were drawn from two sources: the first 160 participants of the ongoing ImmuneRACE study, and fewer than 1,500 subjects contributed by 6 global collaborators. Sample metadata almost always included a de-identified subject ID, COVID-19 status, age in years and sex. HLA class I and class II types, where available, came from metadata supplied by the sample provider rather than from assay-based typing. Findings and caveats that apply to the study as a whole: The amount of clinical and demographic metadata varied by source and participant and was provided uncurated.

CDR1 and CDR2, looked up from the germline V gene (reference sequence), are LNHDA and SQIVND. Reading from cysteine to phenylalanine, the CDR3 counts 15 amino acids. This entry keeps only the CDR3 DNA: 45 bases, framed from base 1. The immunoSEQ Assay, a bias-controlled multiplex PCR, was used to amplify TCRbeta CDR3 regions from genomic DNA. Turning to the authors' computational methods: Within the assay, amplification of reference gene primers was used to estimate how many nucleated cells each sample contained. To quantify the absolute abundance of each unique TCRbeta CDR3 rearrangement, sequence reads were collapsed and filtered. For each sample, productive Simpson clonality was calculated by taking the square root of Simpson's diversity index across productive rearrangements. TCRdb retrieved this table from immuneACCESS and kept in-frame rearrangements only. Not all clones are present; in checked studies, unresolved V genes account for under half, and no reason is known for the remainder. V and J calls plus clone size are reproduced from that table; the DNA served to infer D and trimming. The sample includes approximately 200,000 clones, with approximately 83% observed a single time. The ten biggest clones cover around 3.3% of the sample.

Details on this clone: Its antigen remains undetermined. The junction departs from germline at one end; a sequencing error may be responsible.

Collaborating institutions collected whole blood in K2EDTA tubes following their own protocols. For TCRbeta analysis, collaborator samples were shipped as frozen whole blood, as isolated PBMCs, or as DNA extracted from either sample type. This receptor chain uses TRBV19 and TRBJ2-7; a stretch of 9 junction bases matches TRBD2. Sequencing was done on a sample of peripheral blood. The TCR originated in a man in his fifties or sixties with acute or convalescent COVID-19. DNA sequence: TGTGCCAATAGTATAGGGACTAGCTACTCCTACGAGCAGTACTTC. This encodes CANSIGTSYSYEQYF. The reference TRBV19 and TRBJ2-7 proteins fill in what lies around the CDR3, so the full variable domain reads DGGITQSPKYLFRKEGQNVTLSCEQNLNHDAMYWYRQDPGQGLRLIYYSQIVNDFQKGDIAEGYSVSREKKESFPLTVTSAQKNPTAFYLCANSIGTSYSYEQYFGPGTRLTVT.